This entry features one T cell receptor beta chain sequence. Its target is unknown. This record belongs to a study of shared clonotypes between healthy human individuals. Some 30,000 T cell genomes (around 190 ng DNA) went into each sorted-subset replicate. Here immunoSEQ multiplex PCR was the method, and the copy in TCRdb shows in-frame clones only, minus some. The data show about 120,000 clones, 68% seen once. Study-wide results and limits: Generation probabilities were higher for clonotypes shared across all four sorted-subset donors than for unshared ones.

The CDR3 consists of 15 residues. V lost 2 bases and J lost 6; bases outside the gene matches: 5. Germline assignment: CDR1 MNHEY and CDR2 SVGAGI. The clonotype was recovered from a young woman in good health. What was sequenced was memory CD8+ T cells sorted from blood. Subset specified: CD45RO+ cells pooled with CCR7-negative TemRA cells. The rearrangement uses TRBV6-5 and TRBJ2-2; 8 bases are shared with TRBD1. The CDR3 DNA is TGTGCCAGCAGTTACCTAACAGGGGGTCCCGGGGAGCTGTTTTTT. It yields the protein CASSYLTGGPGELFF.